Listed below are T cell receptor beta chains from one sample, sequenced in a study of T cell repertoires in cytomegalovirus infection. TCRdb redid the calling of the reads with MiXCR, one entry per CDR3 protein. Of approximately 320,000 distinct CDR3 sequences listed, approximately 9.5% are singletons. Sequencing was performed on PBMCs. These receptors came from a human donor in good health (CMV status not recorded). Some clones in this sample may be carry-over from other donors' samples. CDR3s include the opening cysteine and the closing phenylalanine or tryptophan. A D gene is named only where the DNA matches it firmly. Clone size appears in some rows only: once, few, many, or a class for an expanded clone.

cdr3_aa: CASSQAGTGRYEKLFF; d_call: TRBD1; cdr3_length: 16; clone_size: .; v_call: TRBV14
cdr3_aa: CASSRDRGSEQFF; d_call: TRBD1; cdr3_length: 13; clone_size: many; v_call: TRBV18
cdr3_aa: CASSSRTTGYLYNEQFF; d_call: .; cdr3_length: 17; clone_size: many; v_call: TRBV7-2
cdr3_aa: CASSLAGVHVFYEQYF; d_call: .; cdr3_length: 16; clone_size: many; v_call: TRBV7-2
cdr3_aa: CASSRSRGSYNEQFF; d_call: .; cdr3_length: 15; clone_size: few; v_call: TRBV7-2
cdr3_aa: CASRPRGSGNSPLHF; d_call: .; cdr3_length: 15; clone_size: .; v_call: TRBV7-2
cdr3_aa: CAIRPGQNNSPLHF; d_call: .; cdr3_length: 14; clone_size: many; v_call: TRBV10-3
cdr3_aa: CASSFWLAGGEDEQFF; d_call: TRBD2; cdr3_length: 16; clone_size: .; v_call: TRBV27
cdr3_aa: CASSPSGTGKIQGYTF; d_call: TRBD1; cdr3_length: 16; clone_size: many; v_call: TRBV7-2
cdr3_aa: CASSLSGQERDTQYF; d_call: .; cdr3_length: 15; clone_size: few; v_call: TRBV7-2
cdr3_aa: CASSLRAKSGNQPQHF; d_call: .; cdr3_length: 16; clone_size: .; v_call: TRBV28
cdr3_aa: CSARDRTGILLGDTQYF; d_call: TRBD1; cdr3_length: 17; clone_size: few; v_call: TRBV20-1
cdr3_aa: CARRREDALAEAFF; d_call: .; cdr3_length: 14; clone_size: many; v_call: TRBV27
cdr3_aa: CSARTGGYEQYF; d_call: TRBD2; cdr3_length: 12; clone_size: .; v_call: TRBV20-1
cdr3_aa: CASSEVFGGTGELFF; d_call: .; cdr3_length: 15; clone_size: .; v_call: TRBV6-5
cdr3_aa: CASSIRYRDKSYEQYF; d_call: .; cdr3_length: 16; clone_size: many; v_call: TRBV7-2
cdr3_aa: CASSLRLAGVLSPEQYF; d_call: TRBD2; cdr3_length: 17; clone_size: few; v_call: TRBV27
cdr3_aa: CSAGQRGEQYF; d_call: .; cdr3_length: 11; clone_size: few; v_call: TRBV20-1
cdr3_aa: CASSSQTPSPQGYGYTF; d_call: TRBD1; cdr3_length: 17; clone_size: many; v_call: TRBV28
cdr3_aa: CASSPESGGSGPQHF; d_call: TRBD1; cdr3_length: 15; clone_size: .; v_call: TRBV11-2
cdr3_aa: CASSEAGGAYGYTF; d_call: .; cdr3_length: 14; clone_size: .; v_call: TRBV6-1
cdr3_aa: CASSVPGELFF; d_call: .; cdr3_length: 11; clone_size: few; v_call: TRBV9
cdr3_aa: CASSPYLAGVGDTQYF; d_call: TRBD2; cdr3_length: 16; clone_size: .; v_call: TRBV4-2
cdr3_aa: CASSRGWSGGELFF; d_call: .; cdr3_length: 14; clone_size: few; v_call: TRBV7-6
cdr3_aa: CASSLGGTTGYTF; d_call: .; cdr3_length: 13; clone_size: few; v_call: TRBV7-3
cdr3_aa: CASSLRGTDYGYTF; d_call: .; cdr3_length: 14; clone_size: many; v_call: TRBV7-3
cdr3_aa: CASSTRGQAFSSYNEQFF; d_call: TRBD1; cdr3_length: 18; clone_size: many; v_call: TRBV7-9
cdr3_aa: CASSHTGSNSPLHF; d_call: .; cdr3_length: 14; clone_size: many; v_call: TRBV11-2
cdr3_aa: CASSSRTNQPQHF; d_call: .; cdr3_length: 13; clone_size: .; v_call: TRBV12-3/TRBV12-4
cdr3_aa: CASGRDYNEQFF; d_call: TRBD2; cdr3_length: 12; clone_size: many; v_call: TRBV12-5
cdr3_aa: CASSTGQGRDTQYF; d_call: TRBD1; cdr3_length: 14; clone_size: .; v_call: TRBV6-1